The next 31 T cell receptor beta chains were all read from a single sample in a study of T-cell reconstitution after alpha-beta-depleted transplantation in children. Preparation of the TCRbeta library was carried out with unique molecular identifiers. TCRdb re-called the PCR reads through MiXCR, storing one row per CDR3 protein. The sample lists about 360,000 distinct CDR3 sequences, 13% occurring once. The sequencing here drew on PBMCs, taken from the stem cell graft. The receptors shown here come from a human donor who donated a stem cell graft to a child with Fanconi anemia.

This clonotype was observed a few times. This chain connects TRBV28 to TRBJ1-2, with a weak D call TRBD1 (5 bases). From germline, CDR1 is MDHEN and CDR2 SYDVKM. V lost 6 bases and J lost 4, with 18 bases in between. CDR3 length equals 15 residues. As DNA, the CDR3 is TGTGCCAGCAGCCCGACGAGGGGCGGTAGCTATGGCTACACCTTC. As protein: CASSPTRGGSYGYTF.

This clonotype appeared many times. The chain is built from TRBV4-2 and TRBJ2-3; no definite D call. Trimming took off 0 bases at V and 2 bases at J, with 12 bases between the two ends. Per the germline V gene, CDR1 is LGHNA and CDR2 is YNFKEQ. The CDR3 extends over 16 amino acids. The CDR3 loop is CASSQELRSYTDTQYF. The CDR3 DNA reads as TGTGCCAGCAGCCAAGAACTTCGTTCCTACACAGATACGCAGTATTTT.

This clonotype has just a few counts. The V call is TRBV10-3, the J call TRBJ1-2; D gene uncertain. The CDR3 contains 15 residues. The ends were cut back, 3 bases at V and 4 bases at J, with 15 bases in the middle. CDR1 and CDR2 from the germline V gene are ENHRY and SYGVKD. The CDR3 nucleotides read TGTGCCATCAGTGATCACTCGACTGATCCCTATGGCTACACCTTC. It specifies CAISDHSTDPYGYTF.

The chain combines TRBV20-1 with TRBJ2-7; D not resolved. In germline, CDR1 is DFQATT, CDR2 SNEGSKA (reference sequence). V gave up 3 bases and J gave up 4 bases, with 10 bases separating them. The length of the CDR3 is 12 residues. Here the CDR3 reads CSASGPSYEQYF. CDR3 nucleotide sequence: TGCAGTGCTAGTGGGCCAAGTTACGAGCAGTACTTC.

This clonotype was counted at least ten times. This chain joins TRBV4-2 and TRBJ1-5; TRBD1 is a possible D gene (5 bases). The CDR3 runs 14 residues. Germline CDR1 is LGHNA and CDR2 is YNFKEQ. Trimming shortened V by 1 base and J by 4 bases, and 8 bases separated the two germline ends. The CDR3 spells CASSQVGGNQPQHF. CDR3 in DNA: TGTGCCAGCAGCCAAGTGGGGGGAAATCAGCCCCAGCATTTT.

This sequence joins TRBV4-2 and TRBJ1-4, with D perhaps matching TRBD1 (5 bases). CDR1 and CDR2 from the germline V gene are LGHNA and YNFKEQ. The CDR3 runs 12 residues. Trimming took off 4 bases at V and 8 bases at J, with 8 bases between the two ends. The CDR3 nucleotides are TGTGCCAGCAGCCGCGACAGAGAAAAACTGTTTTTT. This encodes CASSRDREKLFF.

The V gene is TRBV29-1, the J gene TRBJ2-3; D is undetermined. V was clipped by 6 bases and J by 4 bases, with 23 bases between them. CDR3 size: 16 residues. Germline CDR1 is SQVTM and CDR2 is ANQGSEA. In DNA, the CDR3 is TGCAGCGTGGCCGGCAGGTCACTTCTTGTAGCAGATACGCAGTATTTT. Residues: CSVAGRSLLVADTQYF.

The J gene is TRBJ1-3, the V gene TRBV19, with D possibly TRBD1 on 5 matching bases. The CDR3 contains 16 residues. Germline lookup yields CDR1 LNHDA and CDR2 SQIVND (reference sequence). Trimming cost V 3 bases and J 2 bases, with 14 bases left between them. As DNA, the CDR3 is TGTGCCAGTAGTATTACCGCTGGGGGAACTGGAAACACCATATATTTT. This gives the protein CASSITAGGTGNTIYF.

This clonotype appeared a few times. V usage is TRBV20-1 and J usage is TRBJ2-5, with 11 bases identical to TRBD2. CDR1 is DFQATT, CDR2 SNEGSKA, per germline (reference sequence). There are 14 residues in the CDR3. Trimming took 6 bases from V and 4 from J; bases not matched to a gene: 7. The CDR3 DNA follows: TGCAGTGCCAAACTAGCGGGGGTGAGAGAGACCCAGTACTTC. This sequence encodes CSAKLAGVRETQYF.

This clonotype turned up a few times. CDR3 in DNA: TGTGCCAGCAGTGGGGGAGTCATGAACACTGAAGCTTTCTTT. Translation: CASSGGVMNTEAFF. This chain uses TRBV6-2 or TRBV6-3 with TRBJ1-1, with a weak D call TRBD1 (5 bases). CDR3 length: 14 residues. Germline CDR1 MNHEY, CDR2 SVGEGT. Trimming took 5 bases from V and 0 from J, leaving 10 bases between them.

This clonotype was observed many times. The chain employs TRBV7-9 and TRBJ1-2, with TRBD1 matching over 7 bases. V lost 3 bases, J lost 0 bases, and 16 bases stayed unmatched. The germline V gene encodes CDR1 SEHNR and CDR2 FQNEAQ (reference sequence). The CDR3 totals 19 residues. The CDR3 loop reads CASSFLPGTAFPPNYGYTF. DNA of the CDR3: TGTGCCAGCAGCTTCCTCCCCGGGACAGCTTTTCCTCCTAACTATGGCTACACCTTC.

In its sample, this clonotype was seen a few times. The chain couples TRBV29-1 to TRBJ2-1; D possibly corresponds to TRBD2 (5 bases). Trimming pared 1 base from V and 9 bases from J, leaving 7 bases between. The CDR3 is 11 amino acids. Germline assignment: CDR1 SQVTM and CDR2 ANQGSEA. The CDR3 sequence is CSVEGLAEQFF. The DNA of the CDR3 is TGCAGCGTTGAAGGTCTAGCTGAGCAGTTCTTC.

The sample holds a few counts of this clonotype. In nucleotides, the CDR3 is TGTGCCAGCAGCGACGTAGGAAGACCGTCCTTGGGGCAAGAGACCCAGTACTTC. This gives the protein CASSDVGRPSLGQETQYF. This rearrangement joins TRBV25-1 to TRBJ2-5; D is uncertain. Germline V gene sequence: CDR1 MGHDK, CDR2 SYGVNS. Trimming shortened V by 6 bases and J by 2 bases, and 25 bases separated the two germline ends. This CDR3 contains 18 residues.

The CDR3 nucleotides are TGTGCCAGCAGAACCGACGGTGCTGGGGGCTACACCTTC. Translation: CASRTDGAGGYTF. The V gene is TRBV28, the J gene TRBJ1-2; D uncertain. CDR3 length equals 13 residues. Germline V gene sequence: CDR1 MDHEN, CDR2 SYDVKM. V lost 6 bases, J lost 8 bases, and 16 bases lay in between.

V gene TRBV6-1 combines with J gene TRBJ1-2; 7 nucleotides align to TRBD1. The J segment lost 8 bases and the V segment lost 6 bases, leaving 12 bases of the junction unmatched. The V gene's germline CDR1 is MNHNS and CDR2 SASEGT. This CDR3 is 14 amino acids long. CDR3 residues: CASRQQQGPRGYTF. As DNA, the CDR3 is TGTGCCAGCAGACAGCAACAGGGGCCCCGGGGCTACACCTTC.

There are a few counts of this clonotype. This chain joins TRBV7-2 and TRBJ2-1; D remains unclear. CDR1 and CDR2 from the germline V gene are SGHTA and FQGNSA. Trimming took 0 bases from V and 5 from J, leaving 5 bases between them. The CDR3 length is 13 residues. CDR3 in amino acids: CASSLAFHNEQFF. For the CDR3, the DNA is TGTGCCAGCAGCTTAGCGTTCCACAATGAGCAGTTCTTC. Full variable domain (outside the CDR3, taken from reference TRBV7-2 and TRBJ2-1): GAGVSQSPSNKVTEKGKDVELRCDPISGHTALYWYRQSLGQGLEFLIYFQGNSAPDKSGLPSDRFSAERTGGSVSTLTIQRTQQEDSAVYLCASSLAFHNEQFFGPGTRLTVL.

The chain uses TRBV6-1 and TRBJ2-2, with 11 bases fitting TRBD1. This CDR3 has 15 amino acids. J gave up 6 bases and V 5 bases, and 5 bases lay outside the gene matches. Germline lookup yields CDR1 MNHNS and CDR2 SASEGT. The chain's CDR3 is CASSLGQGASGELFF. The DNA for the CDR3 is TGTGCCAGCAGTCTCGGACAGGGGGCTTCCGGGGAGCTGTTTTTT.

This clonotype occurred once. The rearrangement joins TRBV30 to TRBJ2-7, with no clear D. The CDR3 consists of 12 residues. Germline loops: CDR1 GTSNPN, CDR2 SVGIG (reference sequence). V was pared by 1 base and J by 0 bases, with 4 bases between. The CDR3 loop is CAWSATSYEQYF. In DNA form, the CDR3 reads TGTGCCTGGAGTGCGACCTCCTACGAGCAGTACTTC.

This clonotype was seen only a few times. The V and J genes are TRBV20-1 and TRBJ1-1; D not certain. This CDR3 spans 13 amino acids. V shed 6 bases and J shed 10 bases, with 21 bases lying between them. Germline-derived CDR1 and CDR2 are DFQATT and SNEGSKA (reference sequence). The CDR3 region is CSAIRNLTPGAFF. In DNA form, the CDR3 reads TGCAGTGCGATAAGGAACCTAACTCCCGGAGCTTTCTTT.

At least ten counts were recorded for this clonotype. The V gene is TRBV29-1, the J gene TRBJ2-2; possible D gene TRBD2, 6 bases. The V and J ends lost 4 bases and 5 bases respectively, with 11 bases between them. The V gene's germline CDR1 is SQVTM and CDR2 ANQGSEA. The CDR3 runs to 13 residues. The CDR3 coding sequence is TGCAGCGTTGGTCTAGCGCAGACCGGGGAGCTGTTTTTT. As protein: CSVGLAQTGELFF.

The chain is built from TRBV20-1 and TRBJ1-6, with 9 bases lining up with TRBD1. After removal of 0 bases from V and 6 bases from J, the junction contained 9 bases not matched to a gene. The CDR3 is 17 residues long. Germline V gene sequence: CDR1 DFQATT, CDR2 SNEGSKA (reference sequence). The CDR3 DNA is TGCAGTGCTAGAGACCTGGACAGGGGAGGAGTTAATTCACCCCTCCACTTT. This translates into CSARDLDRGGVNSPLHF.

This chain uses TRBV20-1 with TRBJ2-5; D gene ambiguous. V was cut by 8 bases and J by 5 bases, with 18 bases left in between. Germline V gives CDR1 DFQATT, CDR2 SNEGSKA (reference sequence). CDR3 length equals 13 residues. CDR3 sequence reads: CSSGSGSWETQYF. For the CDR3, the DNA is TGCAGTTCCGGGTCCGGGTCCTGGGAGACCCAGTACTTC.

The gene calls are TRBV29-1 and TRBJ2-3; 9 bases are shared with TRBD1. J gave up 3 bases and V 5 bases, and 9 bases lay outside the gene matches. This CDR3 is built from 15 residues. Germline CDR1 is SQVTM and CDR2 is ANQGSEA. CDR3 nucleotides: TGCAGCGTTAACTTGGGACAGGGAGGGACAGATACGCAGTATTTT. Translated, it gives CSVNLGQGGTDTQYF.

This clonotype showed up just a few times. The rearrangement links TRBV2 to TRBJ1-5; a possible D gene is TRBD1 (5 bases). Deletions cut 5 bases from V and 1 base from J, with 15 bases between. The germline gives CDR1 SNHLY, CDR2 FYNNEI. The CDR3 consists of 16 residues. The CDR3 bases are TGTGCCAGCAGTAAGGAGGGGAGGTGGAGCAATCAGCCCCAGCATTTT. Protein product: CASSKEGRWSNQPQHF. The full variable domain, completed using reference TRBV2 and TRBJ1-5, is EPEVTQTPSHQVTQMGQEVILRCVPISNHLYFYWYRQILGQKVEFLVSFYNNEISEKSEIFDDQFSVERPDGSNFTLKIRSTKLEDSAMYFCASSKEGRWSNQPQHFGDGTRLSIL.

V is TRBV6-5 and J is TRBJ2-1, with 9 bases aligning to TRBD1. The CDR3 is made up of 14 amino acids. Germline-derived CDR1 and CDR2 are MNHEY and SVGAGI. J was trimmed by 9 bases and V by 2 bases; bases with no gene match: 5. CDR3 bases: TGTGCCAGCAGTTACGGGACAGGGAGGGTTGAGCAGTTCTTC. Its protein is CASSYGTGRVEQFF.

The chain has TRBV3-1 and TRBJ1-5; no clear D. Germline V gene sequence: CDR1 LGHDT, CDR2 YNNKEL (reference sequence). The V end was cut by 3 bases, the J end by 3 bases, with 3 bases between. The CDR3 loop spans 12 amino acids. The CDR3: CASSHDNQPQHF. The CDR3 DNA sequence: TGTGCCAGCAGCCACGACAATCAGCCCCAGCATTTT.

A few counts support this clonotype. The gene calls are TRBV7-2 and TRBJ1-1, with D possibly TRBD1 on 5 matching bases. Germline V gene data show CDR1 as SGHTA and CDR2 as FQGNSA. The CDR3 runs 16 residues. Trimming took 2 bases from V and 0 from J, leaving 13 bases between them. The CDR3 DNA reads TGTGCCAGCAGCTTACCGGGACGGATTATGAACACTGAAGCTTTCTTT. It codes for CASSLPGRIMNTEAFF.

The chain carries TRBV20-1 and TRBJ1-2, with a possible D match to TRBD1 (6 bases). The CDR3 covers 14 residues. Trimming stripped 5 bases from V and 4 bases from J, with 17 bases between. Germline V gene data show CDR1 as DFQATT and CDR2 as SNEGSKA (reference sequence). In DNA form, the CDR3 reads TGCAGTGCTCCGGGGGCGGGAGGGGCCTATGGCTACACCTTC. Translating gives CSAPGAGGAYGYTF.

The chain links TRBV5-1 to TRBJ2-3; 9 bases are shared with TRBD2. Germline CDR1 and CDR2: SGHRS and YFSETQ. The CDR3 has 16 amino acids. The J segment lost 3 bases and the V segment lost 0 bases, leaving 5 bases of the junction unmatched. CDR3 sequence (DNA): TGCGCCAGCAGCTTGGCTAGCGGGGCTAGTACAGATACGCAGTATTTT. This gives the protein CASSLASGASTDTQYF. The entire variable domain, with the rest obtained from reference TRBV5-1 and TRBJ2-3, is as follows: KAGVTQTPRYLIKTRGQQVTLSCSPISGHRSVSWYQQTPGQGLQFLFEYFSETQRNKGNFPGRFSGRQFSNSRSEMNVSTLELGDSALYLCASSLASGASTDTQYFGPGTRLTVL.

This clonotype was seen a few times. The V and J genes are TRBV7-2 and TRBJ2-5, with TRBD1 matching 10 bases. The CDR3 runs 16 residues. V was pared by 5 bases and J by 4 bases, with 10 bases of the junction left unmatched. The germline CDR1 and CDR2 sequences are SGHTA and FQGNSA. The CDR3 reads CASSPFRTGGRETQYF. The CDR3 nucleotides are TGTGCCAGCAGCCCTTTCCGGACAGGGGGGCGAGAGACCCAGTACTTC.

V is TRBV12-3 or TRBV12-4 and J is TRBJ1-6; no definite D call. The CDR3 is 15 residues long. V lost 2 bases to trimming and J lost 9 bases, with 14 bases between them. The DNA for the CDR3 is TGTGCCAGCAGTTTACATTGGGAGGTCGGTTCACCCCTCCACTTT. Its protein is CASSLHWEVGSPLHF.